This T cell receptor beta chain was retrieved from a study of T cell responses to AZD1222 COVID-19 vaccine (dated by TCRdb to the early 2020s). Context from the whole study: A total of 233 trial participants underwent TCR sequencing, of whom some 210 received two doses of AZD1222 and around 26 received two doses of the MenACWY control vaccine. Trial participants were enrolled into age subgroups of 18-55, 56-69 and 70-plus years, which contained around 150, 28 and 57 TCR-sequenced participants, respectively.

The CDR3 regions of human TCRbeta chains were analyzed by immunosequencing. Regarding the original processing steps: Repertoire TCRs were checked for matches against a reference library of SARS-CoV-2-specific TCRs that had been generated using the MIRA antigen-specificity platform. Breadth was defined as the fraction of unique TCRs that were SARS-CoV-2-associated, and depth was defined as the fraction of total T cells that were SARS-CoV-2-associated. Each spike-specific TCR was assigned to its reactive spike region and to a CD4 or CD8 class using the MIRA data. Log10-transformed breadth and depth values were compared by one-way ANOVA with Sidak's multiple comparisons tests. TCRdb limited this immuneACCESS table to in-frame rearrangements with V and J called. A share of clones is missing; checked studies link under half to unresolved V genes, and the rest is unexplained. Clonal size and the V and J genes are those of that table, whereas D and trimming came from the DNA. The sample table shows 120,000 or so clones, and around 84% are seen once. The ten largest clones take up about 28% of the sample.

Concerning this clone itself: Its antigen remains unidentified. There are no base qualities to consult, and no much larger clone falls within one base.

Reading the label with the study, this specimen's time point is: about 28 days (+/-7) after the second vaccine dose. AZD1222 recipients with second doses at about 4 weeks or about 12 weeks were pooled, because spike-specific TCR depth and breadth did not differ between schedules. The vaccinee samples were drawn from two UK trials, COV001 and COV002, one of which was a single-blind randomized controlled phase 2/3 trial testing AZD1222 (ChAdOx1 nCoV-19) in healthy adults. Trial participant PBMC samples were collected at day 0 and day 28 after the second dose for TCRbeta chain sequencing. The germline V gene (reference sequence) provides CDR1 WNHNN and CDR2 SYGVQD. Reading from cysteine to phenylalanine, the CDR3 counts 16 amino acids. The sequence is cut down to CDR3 DNA, 48 bases in frame from base 1. Trimmed from V: 6 bases; trimmed from J: 0 bases; junction bases lacking a gene match: 8. The investigation overall reported the following: The whole spike protein was spanned by vaccine-associated CD4 TCRs, and dominant responses were seen in regions 160-218 and 743-854. Most participants were white British and females outnumbered males, and the authors suggested that clonal diversity may have been underestimated. Conclusions about previously exposed vaccinees are limited because only six or seven AZD1222 recipients were SARS-CoV-2 seropositive at baseline. In the small 56-69-year group, the increase in depth fell short of significance, most likely because of low power. Because no day 14 peak-response samples were available, repertoires were characterized only after the peak T cell response. Nearly half of unique spike-specific TCRs reportedly recognized epitopes outside regions mutated in the B.1.351 and B.1.1.7 variants. After two AZD1222 doses, spike-specific TCR breadth and depth were significantly higher than at day 0 and than in MenACWY recipients.

The chain was built from TRBV10-1 and TRBJ1-3; TRBD1 agrees with 7 junctional bases. The receptor was isolated from an adult who received the AZD1222 COVID-19 vaccine. The specimen comprised peripheral blood, sampled 28 days after the second AZD1222 dose. Here the CDR3 is given as CASRPPGQYSGNTIYF. The bases read TGCGCCAGCAGACCTCCGGGACAGTACTCTGGAAACACCATATATTTT.